This TCR beta chain originates from a study of blood T cell dynamics during melanoma immunotherapy. Study as a whole: Metastatic melanoma patients received first-line pembrolizumab or nivolumab plus ipilimumab.

Noted time point: week 3, after first cycle of checkpoint inhibitor. Trimming left V 1 base short and J 1 base short, with 12 bases between. There are 16 residues in the CDR3. In germline, CDR1 is SGHTA, CDR2 FQGNSA. Points on this clone: The target antigen is unknown.

Study-wide findings and caveats: PBMC repertoires of eventual disease-control patients split at W3 into clonality or diversity gains.

A fixed DNA input of around 0.35 ug was used per bulk PBMC sample. The repertoire was sequenced with immunoSEQ multiplex PCR; TCRdb's copy has only in-frame clones and lacks some. The data contain 8,500 to 11,000 clones, approximately 91% of them seen just once; the ten biggest clones take up 4%. V and J are TRBV7-2 and TRBJ2-3; D might be TRBD1 or TRBD2, each matching 5 bases. The clonotype comes from a human donor with melanoma. Specimen: blood, collected from a patient treated with checkpoint blockade. CDR3 amino acids: CASSLDRGVGTDTQYF. DNA for the CDR3: TGTGCCAGCAGCTTAGATCGAGGGGTTGGCACAGATACGCAGTATTTT.